Listed here is a single TCR beta chain. The target antigen is unknown. The junction departs from the called germline gene at one end, perhaps through a read error. The source of the sample is a study of tumor and adjacent non-tumor tissue in lung cancer. Study-level information: Stage I to III disease affected approximately 11 men and roughly 5 women aged roughly 31 to 76. The study's findings and limits: Compared with tumor, normal lung showed significantly lower TCR diversity. Normal lung showed higher cumulative top 100 clone frequency than tumor.

A modified ARM-PCR protocol with three rounds of nested PCR amplified TCRbeta. TCRdb analysed the multiplex PCR reads with MiXCR anew, one entry per CDR3 protein. The profile shows 90,000 or so distinct CDR3 sequences, around 59% of them singletons. No cell sorting was done before RNA was extracted from the tissue. This TCR came from a man in his 70s with non-small cell lung cancer. What was sequenced was lung tumor tissue.

The CDR3 reads CASSYRPNSLLHF. The CDR3 DNA reads as TGTGCTAGCAGTTACCGGCCGAATTCACTCCTCCACTTT. The rearrangement links TRBV6-6 to TRBJ1-6; no clear D gene. This CDR3 is 13 amino acids long. Germline CDR1 and CDR2: MNHNY and SVGAGI (reference sequence).